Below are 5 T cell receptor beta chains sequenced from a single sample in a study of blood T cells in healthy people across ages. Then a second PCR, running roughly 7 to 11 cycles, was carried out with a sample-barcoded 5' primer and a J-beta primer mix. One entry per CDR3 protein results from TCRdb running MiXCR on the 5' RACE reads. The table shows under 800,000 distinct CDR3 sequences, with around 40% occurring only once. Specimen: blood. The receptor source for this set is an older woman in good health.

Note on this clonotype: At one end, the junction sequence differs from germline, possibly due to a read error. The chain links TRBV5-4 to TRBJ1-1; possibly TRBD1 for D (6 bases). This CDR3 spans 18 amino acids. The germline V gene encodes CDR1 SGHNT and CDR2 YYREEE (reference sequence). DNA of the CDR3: TGTGCCAGCAGCTTGGGGGGCTCGGCAGGGGCGTCGAACACTGGAGCTTTCTTT. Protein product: CASSLGGSAGASNTGAFF.

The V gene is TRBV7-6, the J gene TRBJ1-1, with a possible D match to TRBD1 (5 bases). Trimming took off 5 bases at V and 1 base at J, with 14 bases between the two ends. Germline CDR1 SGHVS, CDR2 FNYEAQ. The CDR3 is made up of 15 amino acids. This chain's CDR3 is CASSLLGGPNTEAFF. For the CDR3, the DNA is TGTGCCAGCAGCCTCCTGGGGGGTCCGAACACTGAAGCTTTCTTT.

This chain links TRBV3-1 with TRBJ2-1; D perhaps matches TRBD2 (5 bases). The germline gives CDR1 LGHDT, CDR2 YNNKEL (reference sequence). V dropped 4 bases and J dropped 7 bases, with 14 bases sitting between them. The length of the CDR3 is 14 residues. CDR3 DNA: TGTGCCAGCAGCCCTCCTAGCCGTAAGAATGAGCAGTTCTTC. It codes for CASSPPSRKNEQFF.

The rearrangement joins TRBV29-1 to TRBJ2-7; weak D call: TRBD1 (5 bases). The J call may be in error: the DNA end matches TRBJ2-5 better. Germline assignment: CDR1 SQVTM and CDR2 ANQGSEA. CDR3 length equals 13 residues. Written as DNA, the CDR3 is TGCAGCGTGAGAGCAGGGCTAGGAGAGACCCAGTACTTC. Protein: CSVRAGLGETQYF.

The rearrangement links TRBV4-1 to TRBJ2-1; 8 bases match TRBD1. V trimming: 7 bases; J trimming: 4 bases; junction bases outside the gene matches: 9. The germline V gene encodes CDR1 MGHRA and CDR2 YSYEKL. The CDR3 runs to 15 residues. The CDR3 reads CASKTEGDRYNEQFF. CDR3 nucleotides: TGCGCCAGCAAGACAGAGGGGGACAGGTACAATGAGCAGTTCTTC.